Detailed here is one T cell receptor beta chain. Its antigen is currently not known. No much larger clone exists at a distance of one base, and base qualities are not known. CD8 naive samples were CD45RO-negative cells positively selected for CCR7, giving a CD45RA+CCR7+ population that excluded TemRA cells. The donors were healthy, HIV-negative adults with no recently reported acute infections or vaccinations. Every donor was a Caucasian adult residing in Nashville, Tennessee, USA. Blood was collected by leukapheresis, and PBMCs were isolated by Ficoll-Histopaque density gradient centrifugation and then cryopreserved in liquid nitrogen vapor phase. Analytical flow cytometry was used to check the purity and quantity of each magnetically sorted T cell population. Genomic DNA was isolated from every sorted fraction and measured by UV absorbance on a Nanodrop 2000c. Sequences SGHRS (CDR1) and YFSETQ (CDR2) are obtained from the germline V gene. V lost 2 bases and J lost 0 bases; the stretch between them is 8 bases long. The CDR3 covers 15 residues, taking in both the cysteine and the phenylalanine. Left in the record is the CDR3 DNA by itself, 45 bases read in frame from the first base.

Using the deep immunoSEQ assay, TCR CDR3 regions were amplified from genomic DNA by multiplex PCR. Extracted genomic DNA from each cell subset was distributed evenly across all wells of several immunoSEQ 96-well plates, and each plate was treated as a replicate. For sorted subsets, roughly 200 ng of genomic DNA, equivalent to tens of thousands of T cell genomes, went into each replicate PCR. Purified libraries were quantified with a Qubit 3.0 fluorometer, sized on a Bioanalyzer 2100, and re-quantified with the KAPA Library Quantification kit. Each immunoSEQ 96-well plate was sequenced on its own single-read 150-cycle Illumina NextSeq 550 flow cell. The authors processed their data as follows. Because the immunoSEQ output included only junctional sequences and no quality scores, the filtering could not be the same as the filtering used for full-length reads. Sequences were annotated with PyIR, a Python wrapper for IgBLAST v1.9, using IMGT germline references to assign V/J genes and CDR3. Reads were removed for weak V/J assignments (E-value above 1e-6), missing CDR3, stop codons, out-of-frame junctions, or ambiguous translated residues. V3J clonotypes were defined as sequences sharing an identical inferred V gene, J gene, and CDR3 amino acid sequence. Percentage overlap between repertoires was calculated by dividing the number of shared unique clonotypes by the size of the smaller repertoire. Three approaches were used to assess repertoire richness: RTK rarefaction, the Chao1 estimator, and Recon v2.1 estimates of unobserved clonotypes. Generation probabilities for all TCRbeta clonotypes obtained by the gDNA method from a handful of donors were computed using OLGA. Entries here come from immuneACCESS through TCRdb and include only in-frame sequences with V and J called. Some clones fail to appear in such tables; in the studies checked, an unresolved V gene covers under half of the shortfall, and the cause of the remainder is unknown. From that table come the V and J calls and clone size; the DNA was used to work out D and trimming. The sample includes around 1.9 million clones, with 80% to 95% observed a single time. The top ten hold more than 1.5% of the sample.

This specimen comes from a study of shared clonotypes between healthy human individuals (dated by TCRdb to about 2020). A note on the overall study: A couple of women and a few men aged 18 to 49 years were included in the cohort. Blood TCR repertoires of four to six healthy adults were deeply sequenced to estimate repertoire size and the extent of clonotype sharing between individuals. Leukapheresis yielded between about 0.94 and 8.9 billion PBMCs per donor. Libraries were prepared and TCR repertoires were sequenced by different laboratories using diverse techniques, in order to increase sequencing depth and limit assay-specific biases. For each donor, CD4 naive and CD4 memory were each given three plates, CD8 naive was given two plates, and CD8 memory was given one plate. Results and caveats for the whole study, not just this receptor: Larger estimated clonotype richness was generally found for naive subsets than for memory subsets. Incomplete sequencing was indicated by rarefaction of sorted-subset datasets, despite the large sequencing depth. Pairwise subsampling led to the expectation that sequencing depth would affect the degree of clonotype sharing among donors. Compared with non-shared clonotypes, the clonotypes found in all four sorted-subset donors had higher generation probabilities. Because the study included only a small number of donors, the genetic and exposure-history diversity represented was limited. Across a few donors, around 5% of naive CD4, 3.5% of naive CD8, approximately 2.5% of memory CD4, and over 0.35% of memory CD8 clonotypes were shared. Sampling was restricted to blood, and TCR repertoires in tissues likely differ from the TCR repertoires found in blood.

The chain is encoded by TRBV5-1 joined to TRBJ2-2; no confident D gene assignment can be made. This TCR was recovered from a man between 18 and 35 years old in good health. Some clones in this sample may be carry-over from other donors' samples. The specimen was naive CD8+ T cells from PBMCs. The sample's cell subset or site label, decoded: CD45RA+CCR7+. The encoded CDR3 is CASSFGRPNTGELFF. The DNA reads TGCGCCAGCAGCTTCGGCAGACCGAACACCGGGGAGCTGTTTTTT.